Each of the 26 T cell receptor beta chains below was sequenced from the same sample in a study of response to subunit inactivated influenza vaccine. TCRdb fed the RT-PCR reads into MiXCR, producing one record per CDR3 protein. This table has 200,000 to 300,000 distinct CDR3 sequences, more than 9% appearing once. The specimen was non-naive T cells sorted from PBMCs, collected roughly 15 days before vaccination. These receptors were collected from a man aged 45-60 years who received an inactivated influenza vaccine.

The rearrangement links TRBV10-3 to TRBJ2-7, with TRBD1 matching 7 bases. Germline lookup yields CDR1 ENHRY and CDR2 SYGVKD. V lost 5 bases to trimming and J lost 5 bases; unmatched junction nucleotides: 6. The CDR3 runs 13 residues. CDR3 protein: CAISWDSTHEQYF. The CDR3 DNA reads TGTGCCATCAGTTGGGACAGTACCCACGAGCAGTACTTC.

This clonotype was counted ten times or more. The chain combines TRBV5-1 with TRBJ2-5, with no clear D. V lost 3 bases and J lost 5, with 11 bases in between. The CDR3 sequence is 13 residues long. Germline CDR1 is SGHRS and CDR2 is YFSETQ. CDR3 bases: TGCGCCAGCAGCTCAACGCGTGGGGAGACCCAGTACTTC. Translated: CASSSTRGETQYF.

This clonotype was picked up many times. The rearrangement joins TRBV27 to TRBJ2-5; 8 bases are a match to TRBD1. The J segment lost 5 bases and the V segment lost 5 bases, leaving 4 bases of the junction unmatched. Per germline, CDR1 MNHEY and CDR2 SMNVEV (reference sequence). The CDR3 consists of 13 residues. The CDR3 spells CASSKTGVETQYF. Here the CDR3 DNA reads TGTGCCAGCAGTAAGACAGGGGTGGAGACCCAGTACTTC.

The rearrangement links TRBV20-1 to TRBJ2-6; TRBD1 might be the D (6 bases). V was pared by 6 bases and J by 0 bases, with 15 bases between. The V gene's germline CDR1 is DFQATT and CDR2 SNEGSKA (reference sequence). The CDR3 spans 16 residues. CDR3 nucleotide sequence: TGCAGTGCGAGGGGACAAGACACCTCTGGGGCCAACGTCCTGACTTTC. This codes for CSARGQDTSGANVLTF.

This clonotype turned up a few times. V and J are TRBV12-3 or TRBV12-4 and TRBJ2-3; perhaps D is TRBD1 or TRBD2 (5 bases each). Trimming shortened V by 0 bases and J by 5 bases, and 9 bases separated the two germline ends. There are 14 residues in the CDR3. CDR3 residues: CASSLAGVLDTQYF. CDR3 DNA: TGTGCCAGCAGTTTAGCGGGGGTGCTAGATACGCAGTATTTT.

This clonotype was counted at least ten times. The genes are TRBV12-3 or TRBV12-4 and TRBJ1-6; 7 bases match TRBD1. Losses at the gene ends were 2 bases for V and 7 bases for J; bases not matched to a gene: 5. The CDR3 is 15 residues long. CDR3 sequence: CASSLSVGGNSPLHF. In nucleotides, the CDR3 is TGTGCCAGCAGTTTATCGGTAGGGGGCAATTCACCCCTCCACTTT.

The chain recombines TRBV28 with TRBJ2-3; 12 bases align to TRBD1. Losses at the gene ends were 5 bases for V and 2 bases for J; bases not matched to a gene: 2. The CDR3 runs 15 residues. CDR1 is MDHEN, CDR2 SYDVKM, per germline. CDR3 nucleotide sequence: TGTGCCAGCAGTGGGACAGGGGGCTTCACAGATACGCAGTATTTT. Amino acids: CASSGTGGFTDTQYF.

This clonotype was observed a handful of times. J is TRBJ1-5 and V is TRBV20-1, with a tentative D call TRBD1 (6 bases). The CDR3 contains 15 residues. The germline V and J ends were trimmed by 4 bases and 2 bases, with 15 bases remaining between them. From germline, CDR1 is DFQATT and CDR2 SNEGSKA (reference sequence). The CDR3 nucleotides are TGCAGTGCTAAAATACAGGGTGGCGGCAATCAGCCCCAGCATTTT. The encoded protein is CSAKIQGGGNQPQHF.

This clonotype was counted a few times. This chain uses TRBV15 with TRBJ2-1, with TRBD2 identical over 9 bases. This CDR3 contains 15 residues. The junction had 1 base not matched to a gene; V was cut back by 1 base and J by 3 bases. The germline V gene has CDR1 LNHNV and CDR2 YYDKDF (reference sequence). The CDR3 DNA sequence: TGTGCCACCAGCAGAGTGACTAGCGGCTACAATGAGCAGTTCTTC. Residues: CATSRVTSGYNEQFF.

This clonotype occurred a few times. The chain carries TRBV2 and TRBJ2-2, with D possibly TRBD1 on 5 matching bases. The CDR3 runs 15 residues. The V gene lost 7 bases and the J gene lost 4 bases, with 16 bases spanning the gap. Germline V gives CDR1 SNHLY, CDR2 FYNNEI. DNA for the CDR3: TGTGCCAGCAAGGCGTTGGCAGGGATCACCGGGGAGCTGTTTTTT. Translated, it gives CASKALAGITGELFF.

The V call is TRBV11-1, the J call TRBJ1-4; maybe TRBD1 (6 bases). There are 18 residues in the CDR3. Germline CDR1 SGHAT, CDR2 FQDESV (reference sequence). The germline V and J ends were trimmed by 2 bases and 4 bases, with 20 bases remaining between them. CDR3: CASSLRQVGGAYNEKLFF. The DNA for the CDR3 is TGTGCCAGCAGCTTAAGACAGGTTGGAGGCGCCTATAATGAAAAACTGTTTTTT.

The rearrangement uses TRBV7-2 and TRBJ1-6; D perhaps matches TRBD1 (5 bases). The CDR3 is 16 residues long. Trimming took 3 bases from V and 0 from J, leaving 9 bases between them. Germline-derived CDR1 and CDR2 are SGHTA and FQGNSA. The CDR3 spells CASSFGGSSYNSPLHF. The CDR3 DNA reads TGTGCCAGCAGCTTTGGGGGGAGCTCCTATAATTCACCCCTCCACTTT.

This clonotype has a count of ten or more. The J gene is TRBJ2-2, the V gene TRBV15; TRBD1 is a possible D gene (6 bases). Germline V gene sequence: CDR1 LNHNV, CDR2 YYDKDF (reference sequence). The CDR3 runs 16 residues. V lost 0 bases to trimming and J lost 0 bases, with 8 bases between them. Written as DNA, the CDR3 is TGTGCCACCAGCAGAGAAACAGGGACGAACACCGGGGAGCTGTTTTTT. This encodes CATSRETGTNTGELFF.

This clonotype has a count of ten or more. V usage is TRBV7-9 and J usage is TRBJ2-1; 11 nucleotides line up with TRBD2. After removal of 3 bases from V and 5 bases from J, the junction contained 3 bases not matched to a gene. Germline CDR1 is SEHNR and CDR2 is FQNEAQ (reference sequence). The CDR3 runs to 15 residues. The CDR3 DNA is TGTGCCAGCAGCTTTAGCGGGAGGGCCGACAATGAGCAGTTCTTC. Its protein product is CASSFSGRADNEQFF. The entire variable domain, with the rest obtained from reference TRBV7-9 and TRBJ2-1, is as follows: DTGVSQNPRHKITKRGQNVTFRCDPISEHNRLYWYRQTLGQGPEFLTYFQNEAQLEKSRLLSDRFSAERPKGSFSTLEIQRTEQGDSAMYLCASSFSGRADNEQFFGPGTRLTVL.

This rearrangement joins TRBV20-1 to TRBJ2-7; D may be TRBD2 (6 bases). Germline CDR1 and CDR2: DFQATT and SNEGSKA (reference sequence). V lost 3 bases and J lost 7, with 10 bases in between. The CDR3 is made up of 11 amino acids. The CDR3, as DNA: TGCAGTGCTAGCGGTGGAGGGGAGCAGTACTTC. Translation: CSASGGGEQYF.

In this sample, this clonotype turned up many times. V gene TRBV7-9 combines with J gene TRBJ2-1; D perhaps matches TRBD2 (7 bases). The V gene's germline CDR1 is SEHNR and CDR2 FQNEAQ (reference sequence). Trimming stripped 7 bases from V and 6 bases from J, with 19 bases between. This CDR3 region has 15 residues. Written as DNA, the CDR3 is TGTGCCAGCACCCCTAGGGGGGGAGTTGGCAATGAGCAGTTCTTC. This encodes CASTPRGGVGNEQFF.

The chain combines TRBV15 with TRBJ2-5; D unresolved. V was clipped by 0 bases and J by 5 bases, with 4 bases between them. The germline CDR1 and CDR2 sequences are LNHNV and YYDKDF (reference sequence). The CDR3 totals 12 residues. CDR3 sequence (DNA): TGTGCCACCAGCAGAGATAAGGAGACCCAGTACTTC. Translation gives CATSRDKETQYF.

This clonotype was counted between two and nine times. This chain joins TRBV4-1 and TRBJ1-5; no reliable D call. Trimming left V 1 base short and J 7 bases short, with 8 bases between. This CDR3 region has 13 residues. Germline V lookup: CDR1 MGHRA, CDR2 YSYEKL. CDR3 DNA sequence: TGCGCCAGCAGCCAAGGTCCGGGACAGCCCCAGCATTTT. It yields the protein CASSQGPGQPQHF.

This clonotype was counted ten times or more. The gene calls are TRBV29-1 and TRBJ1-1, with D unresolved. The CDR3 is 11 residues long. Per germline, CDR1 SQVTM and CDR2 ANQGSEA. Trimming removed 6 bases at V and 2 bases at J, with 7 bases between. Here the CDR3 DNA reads TGCAGCGTCGCAGATAACACTGAAGCTTTCTTT. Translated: CSVADNTEAFF.

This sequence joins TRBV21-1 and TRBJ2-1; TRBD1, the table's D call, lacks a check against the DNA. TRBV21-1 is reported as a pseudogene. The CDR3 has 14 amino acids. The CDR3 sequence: CASSQRPGYNEQFF. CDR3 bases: TGTGCCAGCAGCCAAAGACCAGGGTACAATGAGCAGTTCTTC.

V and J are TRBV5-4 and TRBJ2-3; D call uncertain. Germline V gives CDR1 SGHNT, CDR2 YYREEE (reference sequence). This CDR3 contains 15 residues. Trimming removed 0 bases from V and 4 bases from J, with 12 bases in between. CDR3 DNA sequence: TGTGCCAGCAGCTTGGCCAGTAGGATCGCAGATACGCAGTATTTT. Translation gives CASSLASRIADTQYF. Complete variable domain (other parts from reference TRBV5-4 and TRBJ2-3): ETGVTQSPTHLIKTRGQQVTLRCSSQSGHNTVSWYQQALGQGPQFIFQYYREEENGRGNFPPRFSGLQFPNYSSELNVNALELDDSALYLCASSLASRIADTQYFGPGTRLTVL.

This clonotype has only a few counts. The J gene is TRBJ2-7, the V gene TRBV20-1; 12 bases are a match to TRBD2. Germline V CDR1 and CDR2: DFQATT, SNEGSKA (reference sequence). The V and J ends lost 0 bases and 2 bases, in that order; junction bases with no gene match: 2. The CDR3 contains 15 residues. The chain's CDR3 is CSARDLAGGTYEQYF. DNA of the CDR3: TGCAGTGCTAGAGATCTAGCGGGGGGGACCTACGAGCAGTACTTC.

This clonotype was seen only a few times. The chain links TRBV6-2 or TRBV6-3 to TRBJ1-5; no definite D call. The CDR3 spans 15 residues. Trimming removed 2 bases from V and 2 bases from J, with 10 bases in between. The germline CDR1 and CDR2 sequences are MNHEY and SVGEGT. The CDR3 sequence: CASSYGHLGNQPQHF. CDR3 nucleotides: TGTGCCAGCAGTTACGGTCACCTAGGCAATCAGCCCCAGCATTTT.

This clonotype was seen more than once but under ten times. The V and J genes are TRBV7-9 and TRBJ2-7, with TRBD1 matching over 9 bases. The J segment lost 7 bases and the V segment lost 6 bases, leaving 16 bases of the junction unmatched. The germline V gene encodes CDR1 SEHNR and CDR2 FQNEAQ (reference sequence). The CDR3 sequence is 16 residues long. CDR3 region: CASSFARDREGREQYF. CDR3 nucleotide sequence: TGTGCCAGCAGTTTCGCCCGGGACAGGGAGGGCCGAGAGCAGTACTTC.

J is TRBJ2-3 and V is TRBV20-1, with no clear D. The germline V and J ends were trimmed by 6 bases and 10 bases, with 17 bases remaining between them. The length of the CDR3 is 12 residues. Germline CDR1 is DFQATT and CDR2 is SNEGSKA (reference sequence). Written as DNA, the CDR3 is TGCAGTGCCCCCCCTGAAGGGTGGGCGCAGTATTTT. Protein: CSAPPEGWAQYF.

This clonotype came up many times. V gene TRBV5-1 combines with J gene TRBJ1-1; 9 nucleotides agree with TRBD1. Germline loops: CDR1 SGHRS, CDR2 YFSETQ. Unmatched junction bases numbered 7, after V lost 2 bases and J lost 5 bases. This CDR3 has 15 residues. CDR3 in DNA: TGCGCCAGCAGCTTACAGGGGGCTCGAAAGACTGAAGCTTTCTTT. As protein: CASSLQGARKTEAFF.